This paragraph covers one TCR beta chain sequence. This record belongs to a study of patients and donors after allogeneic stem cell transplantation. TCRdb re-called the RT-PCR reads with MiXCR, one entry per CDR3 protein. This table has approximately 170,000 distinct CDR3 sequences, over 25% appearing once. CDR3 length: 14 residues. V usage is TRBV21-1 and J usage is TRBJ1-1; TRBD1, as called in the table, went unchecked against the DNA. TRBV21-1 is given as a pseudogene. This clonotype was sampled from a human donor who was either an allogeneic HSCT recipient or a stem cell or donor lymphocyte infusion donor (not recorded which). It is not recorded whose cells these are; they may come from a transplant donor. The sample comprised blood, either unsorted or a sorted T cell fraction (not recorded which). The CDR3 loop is CASSKPTANTEAFF. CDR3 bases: TGTGCCAGCAGCAAACCGACAGCGAACACTGAAGCTTTCTTT.